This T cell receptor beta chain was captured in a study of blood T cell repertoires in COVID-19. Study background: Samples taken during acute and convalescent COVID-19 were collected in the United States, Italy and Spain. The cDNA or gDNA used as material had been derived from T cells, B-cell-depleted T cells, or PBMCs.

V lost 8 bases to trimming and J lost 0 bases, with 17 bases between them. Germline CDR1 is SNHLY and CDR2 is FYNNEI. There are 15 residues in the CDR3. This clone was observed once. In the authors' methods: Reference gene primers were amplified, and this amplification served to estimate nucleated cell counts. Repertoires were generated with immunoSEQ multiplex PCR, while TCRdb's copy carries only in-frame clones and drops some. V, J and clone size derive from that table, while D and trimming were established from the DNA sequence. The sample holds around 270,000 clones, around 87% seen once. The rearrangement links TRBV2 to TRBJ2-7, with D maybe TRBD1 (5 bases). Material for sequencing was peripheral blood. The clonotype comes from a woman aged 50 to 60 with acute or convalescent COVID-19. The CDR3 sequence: CASGAGSRISYEQYF. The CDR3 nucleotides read TGTGCCAGCGGGGCCGGCTCAAGAATCTCCTACGAGCAGTACTTC.